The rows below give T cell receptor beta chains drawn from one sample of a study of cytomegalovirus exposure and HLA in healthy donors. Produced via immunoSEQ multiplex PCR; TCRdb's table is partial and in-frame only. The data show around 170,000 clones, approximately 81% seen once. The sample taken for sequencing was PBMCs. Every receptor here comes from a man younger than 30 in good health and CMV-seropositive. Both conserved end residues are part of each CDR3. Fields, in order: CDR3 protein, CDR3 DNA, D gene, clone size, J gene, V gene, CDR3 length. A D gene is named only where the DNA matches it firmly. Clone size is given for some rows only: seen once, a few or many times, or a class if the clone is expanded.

CDR3: CSAKGQGAMTNEKLFF; DNA: TGCAGCGCTAAAGGACAGGGGGCGATGACTAATGAAAAACTGTTTTTT; D: TRBD1; size: .; J: TRBJ1-4; V: TRBV29-1; length: 16
CDR3: CASSRQRGELFF; DNA: TGTGCCAGTAGTCGACAGAGAGGGGAGCTGTTTTTT; D: .; size: few; J: TRBJ2-2; V: TRBV19; length: 12
CDR3: CAMGTDQETQYF; DNA: TGTGCCATGGGGACAGACCAAGAGACCCAGTACTTC; D: TRBD1; size: .; J: TRBJ2-5; V: TRBV10-3; length: 12
CDR3: CASSSGTGETQYF; DNA: TGCGCCAGCAGCTCCGGGACAGGGGAGACCCAGTACTTC; D: TRBD1; size: .; J: TRBJ2-5; V: TRBV5-1; length: 13
CDR3: CASRSLRVNEQFF; DNA: TGTGCCAGCAGGTCCCTCAGGGTGAATGAGCAGTTCTTC; D: .; size: .; J: TRBJ2-1; V: TRBV7-2; length: 13
CDR3: CASSSRDTLDYEQYF; DNA: TGTGCCAGCAGCAGCCGGGACACCCTTGATTACGAGCAGTACTTC; D: .; size: few; J: TRBJ2-7; V: TRBV14; length: 15
CDR3: CASRPGLAGGPYEQYF; DNA: TGTGCCAGCAGGCCGGGACTAGCGGGAGGGCCCTACGAGCAGTACTTC; D: TRBD2; size: .; J: TRBJ2-7; V: TRBV27; length: 16
CDR3: CASSLVAGVGTEAFF; DNA: TGTGCCAGCAGCTTAGTGGCAGGGGTGGGCACTGAAGCTTTCTTT; D: .; size: once; J: TRBJ1-1; V: TRBV11-3; length: 15
CDR3: CASSLGSFAGLAEYEQYF; DNA: TGTGCCAGCAGCTTGGGATCCTTTGCGGGACTAGCGGAATACGAGCAGTACTTC; D: TRBD2; size: .; J: TRBJ2-7; V: TRBV5-4; length: 18
CDR3: CASSIDGAGISDGYTF; DNA: TGTGCCAGTAGTATAGATGGTGCAGGGATAAGCGATGGCTACACCTTC; D: .; size: .; J: TRBJ1-2; V: TRBV19; length: 16
CDR3: CASSFGGAETQYF; DNA: TGTGCCAGCAGCTTCGGGGGGGCGGAGACCCAGTACTTC; D: TRBD2; size: .; J: TRBJ2-5; V: TRBV7-2; length: 13
CDR3: CASSLGLRDRGRDTQYF; DNA: TGTGCCAGCAGCTTAGGTCTGAGGGACAGGGGTAGAGATACGCAGTATTTT; D: TRBD1; size: .; J: TRBJ2-3; V: TRBV11-2; length: 17
CDR3: CASSVGLDDTQYF; DNA: TGTGCCAGCAGCGTGGGACTAGACGATACGCAGTATTTT; D: TRBD2; size: once; J: TRBJ2-3; V: TRBV2; length: 13
CDR3: CASSLEAGEETQYF; DNA: TGCGCCAGCAGCTTGGAGGCAGGCGAAGAGACCCAGTACTTC; D: .; size: .; J: TRBJ2-5; V: TRBV5-1; length: 14
CDR3: CASSPLGTGYGYTF; DNA: TGTGCCAGCAGTCCGCTCGGGACAGGGTATGGCTACACCTTC; D: TRBD1; size: .; J: TRBJ1-2; V: TRBV27; length: 14
CDR3: CASSPYPLGGYTF; DNA: TGTGCCAGCAGCCCTTATCCTCTAGGCGGCTACACCTTC; D: .; size: many; J: TRBJ1-2; V: TRBV11-2; length: 13
CDR3: CASSLADNYGYTF; DNA: TGTGCCAGCAGCCTAGCGGATAACTATGGCTACACCTTC; D: .; size: .; J: TRBJ1-2; V: TRBV14; length: 13
CDR3: CASSHSTGLLYEQYF; DNA: TGTGCCAGCAGCCACTCGACAGGCTTACTCTACGAGCAGTACTTC; D: .; size: .; J: TRBJ2-7; V: TRBV14; length: 15
CDR3: CASTSDVGIQYF; DNA: TGTGCCAGCACCAGCGATGTTGGCATTCAGTACTTC; D: .; size: few; J: TRBJ2-4; V: TRBV28; length: 12
CDR3: CASSYPRDTEAFF; DNA: TGTGCCAGCAGTTACCCGAGGGACACTGAAGCTTTCTTT; D: .; size: .; J: TRBJ1-1; V: TRBV6-6; length: 13
CDR3: CASIGGGVTEAFF; DNA: TGTGCCAGCATCGGGGGAGGGGTCACTGAAGCTTTCTTT; D: .; size: few; J: TRBJ1-1; V: TRBV28; length: 13
CDR3: CASSSGLKETQYF; DNA: TGTGCCAGCAGCTCGGGACTTAAAGAGACCCAGTACTTC; D: .; size: .; J: TRBJ2-5; V: TRBV7-2; length: 13
CDR3: CASTPDRGRGSEQFF; DNA: TGTGCCAGCACCCCTGATAGGGGGAGAGGTAGTGAGCAGTTCTTC; D: .; size: .; J: TRBJ2-1; V: TRBV7-9; length: 15
CDR3: CASSPLGQLDTEAFF; DNA: TGCGCCAGCAGCCCCCTTGGGCAGCTTGACACTGAAGCTTTCTTT; D: .; size: .; J: TRBJ1-1; V: TRBV5-1; length: 15
CDR3: CASSVGTSADNEQFF; DNA: TGTGCCAGCAGCGTAGGGACTAGCGCCGACAATGAGCAGTTCTTC; D: TRBD2; size: once; J: TRBJ2-1; V: TRBV9; length: 15
CDR3: CASSESVKAGEQYF; DNA: TGTGCCAGCAGTGAAAGCGTAAAAGCGGGCGAGCAGTACTTC; D: .; size: few; J: TRBJ2-7; V: TRBV6-1; length: 14
CDR3: CASSLSGGTSYEQYF; DNA: TGTGCCAGCAGTTTATCGGGGGGTACGTCCTACGAGCAGTACTTC; D: .; size: .; J: TRBJ2-7; V: TRBV27; length: 15
CDR3: CASSYRLAGGPANTDTQYF; DNA: TGCGCCAGCAGCTATCGTCTAGCGGGGGGGCCCGCAAACACAGATACGCAGTATTTT; D: TRBD2; size: .; J: TRBJ2-3; V: TRBV5-1; length: 19
CDR3: CASSYVAGGPTDTQYF; DNA: TGTGCCAGCAGCTATGTAGCGGGAGGGCCTACAGATACGCAGTATTTT; D: TRBD2; size: .; J: TRBJ2-3; V: TRBV13; length: 16
CDR3: CASSQERGIAGDPDEQFF; DNA: TGCGCCAGCAGCCAAGAAAGGGGAATAGCGGGAGATCCAGATGAGCAGTTCTTC; D: TRBD2; size: .; J: TRBJ2-1; V: TRBV4-1; length: 18
CDR3: CASSFTTGQSYNEQFF; DNA: TGTGCCAGCAGCTTTACGACGGGACAGTCATACAATGAGCAGTTCTTC; D: TRBD1; size: .; J: TRBJ2-1; V: TRBV5-6; length: 16
CDR3: CASSRGDHTEAFF; DNA: TGTGCCAGTAGTCGGGGGGATCACACTGAAGCTTTCTTT; D: .; size: once; J: TRBJ1-1; V: TRBV19; length: 13
CDR3: CASSLYGVTYEQYF; DNA: TGTGCCAGCAGCTTGTACGGGGTTACCTACGAGCAGTACTTC; D: .; size: .; J: TRBJ2-7; V: TRBV5-4; length: 14
CDR3: CASSWTSGSYEQYF; DNA: TGTGCCAGCTCATGGACTAGCGGTTCCTACGAGCAGTACTTC; D: TRBD2; size: .; J: TRBJ2-7; V: TRBV27; length: 14
CDR3: CSVATSGSRADTQYF; DNA: TGCAGCGTTGCTACCAGCGGGAGTAGGGCAGATACGCAGTATTTT; D: TRBD2; size: .; J: TRBJ2-3; V: TRBV29-1; length: 15
CDR3: CASRKGAGGYTF; DNA: TGCGCCAGCAGAAAGGGGGCTGGCGGCTACACCTTC; D: TRBD1; size: .; J: TRBJ1-2; V: TRBV4-1; length: 12
CDR3: CASSLGQTPGYTF; DNA: TGTGCCAGCAGTTTGGGACAGACCCCTGGCTACACCTTC; D: TRBD1; size: .; J: TRBJ1-2; V: TRBV28; length: 13
CDR3: CASSVTPGTSEGTEAFF; DNA: TGTGCCAGCAGCGTAACTCCCGGGACAAGCGAGGGCACTGAAGCTTTCTTT; D: .; size: .; J: TRBJ1-1; V: TRBV9; length: 17
CDR3: CASSLQGAQNEQFF; DNA: TGCGCCAGCAGCTTACAGGGGGCGCAAAATGAGCAGTTCTTC; D: TRBD1; size: .; J: TRBJ2-1; V: TRBV5-1; length: 14
CDR3: CASSEPLAGALNEQFF; DNA: TGTGCCAGCAGCGAGCCCCTAGCGGGGGCTCTCAATGAGCAGTTCTTC; D: TRBD2; size: .; J: TRBJ2-1; V: TRBV5-6; length: 16
CDR3: CAISERGRGYTF; DNA: TGTGCCATCAGTGAGAGGGGCCGTGGCTACACCTTC; D: .; size: few; J: TRBJ1-2; V: TRBV10-3; length: 12
CDR3: CASRTVYATDTQYF; DNA: TGTGCCAGCCGGACAGTCTACGCCACAGATACGCAGTATTTT; D: .; size: .; J: TRBJ2-3; V: TRBV2; length: 14
CDR3: CASKPRGGANQPQHF; DNA: TGTGCCAGCAAACCCAGAGGGGGGGCCAATCAGCCCCAGCATTTT; D: .; size: .; J: TRBJ1-5; V: TRBV2; length: 15
CDR3: CASTGSPISGANVLTF; DNA: TGTGCCTCCACCGGGTCACCTATCTCTGGGGCCAACGTCCTGACTTTC; D: .; size: .; J: TRBJ2-6; V: TRBV15; length: 16
CDR3: CASSLPPTEAFF; DNA: TGTGCCAGCAGCTTACCTCCCACTGAAGCTTTCTTT; D: .; size: .; J: TRBJ1-1; V: TRBV7-2; length: 12
CDR3: CASSPPRGEAFF; DNA: TGTGCCAGCAGCCCGCCCCGCGGTGAAGCTTTCTTT; D: .; size: .; J: TRBJ1-1; V: TRBV28; length: 12
CDR3: CASTGQGRMETQYF; DNA: TGTGCCAGCACTGGACAGGGTCGGATGGAGACCCAGTACTTC; D: TRBD1; size: .; J: TRBJ2-5; V: TRBV28; length: 14
CDR3: CASSLSDRGRYNEQFF; DNA: TGTGCCAGCAGCTTGAGTGACAGGGGGCGGTACAATGAGCAGTTCTTC; D: TRBD1; size: .; J: TRBJ2-1; V: TRBV5-6; length: 16